The clone carrying this TCR beta chain appeared many times. The data originate from a study of CD8 T cells in ankylosing spondylitis. CDR1 SGDLS and CDR2 YYNGEE come from the germline V gene. The CDR3 has 15 amino acids. With 3 bases clipped from V and 8 bases from J, the junction kept 7 bases outside the gene matches. TCRdb reprocessed the 5' RACE reads with MiXCR, giving one entry per CDR3 protein. The repertoire holds approximately 25,000 distinct CDR3 sequences, 2% to 3% seen once, with more than 6.5% in the top ten. This TCR was sampled from a female donor with ankylosing spondylitis or in good health (not recorded which). The chain uses TRBV9 and TRBJ1-6, with TRBD1 identical over 8 bases. The sequenced sample consisted of blood, either unsorted or a sorted T cell fraction (not recorded which). Here the CDR3 DNA reads TGTGCCAGCAGCGCCCCGGGACAGGATTATTCACCCCTCCACTTT. It is translated as CASSAPGQDYSPLHF. The full variable domain, with the rest looked up from reference TRBV9 and TRBJ1-6, is DSGVTQTPKHLITATGQRVTLRCSPRSGDLSVYWYQQSLDQGLQFLIQYYNGEERAKGNILERFSAQQFPDLHSELNLSSLELGDSALYFCASSAPGQDYSPLHFGNGTRLTVT.